This TCR beta chain was recovered during a study of T cell clonotyping in hematopoietic cell transplantation. The junction had 2 bases not matched to a gene; V was cut back by 2 bases and J by 2 bases. There are 15 residues in the CDR3. Germline V gene lookup returns CDR1 MNHNY and CDR2 SVGAGI (reference sequence). Some clones are missing from TCRdb's copy, which holds only in-frame ones; the method was immunoSEQ multiplex PCR. The sample lists 15,000 to 20,000 clones, approximately 85% seen once, with 3.5% to 4.5% in the top ten. The chain is built from TRBV6-6 and TRBJ2-7; 11 positions match TRBD1. The TCR originated in a woman aged 40 to 50 in good health. Some clones in this sample may be carry-over from other donors' samples. The source material was peripheral blood mononuclear cells. The CDR3: CASSYPGQGAYEQYF. CDR3 nucleotides: TGTGCCAGCAGTTACCCGGGACAGGGGGCCTACGAGCAGTACTTC.